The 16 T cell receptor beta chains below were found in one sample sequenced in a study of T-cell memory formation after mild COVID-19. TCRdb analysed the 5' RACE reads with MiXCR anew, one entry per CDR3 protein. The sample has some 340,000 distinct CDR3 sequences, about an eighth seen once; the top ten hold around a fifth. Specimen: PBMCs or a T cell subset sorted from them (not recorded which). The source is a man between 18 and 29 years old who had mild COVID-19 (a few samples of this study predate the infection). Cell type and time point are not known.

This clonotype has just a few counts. Written as DNA, the CDR3 is TGTGCCAGCAGCGGAAGGGGGGCCAGGGAAAAACTGTTTTTT. Encoded protein: CASSGRGAREKLFF. V usage is TRBV28 and J usage is TRBJ1-4; D is possibly TRBD1 (6 bases). Trimming removed 6 bases at V and 8 bases at J, with 16 bases between. The CDR3 loop spans 14 amino acids. The germline V gene has CDR1 MDHEN and CDR2 SYDVKM.

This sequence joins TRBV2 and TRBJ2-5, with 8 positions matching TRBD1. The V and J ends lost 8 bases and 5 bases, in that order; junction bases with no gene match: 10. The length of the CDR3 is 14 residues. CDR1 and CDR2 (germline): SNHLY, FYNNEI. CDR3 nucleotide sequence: TGTGCCAGCGTGAGGACAGGGAGGCACGAGACCCAGTACTTC. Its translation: CASVRTGRHETQYF.

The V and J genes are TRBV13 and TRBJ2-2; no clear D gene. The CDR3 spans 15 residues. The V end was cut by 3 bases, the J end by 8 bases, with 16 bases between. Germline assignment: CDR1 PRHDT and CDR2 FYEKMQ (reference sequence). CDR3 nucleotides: TGTGCCAGCAGCTTGGTTTACCCGGGTTCGGGGGAGCTGTTTTTT. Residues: CASSLVYPGSGELFF.

This chain's CDR3 is CASPSGVYEQYV. In nucleotides, the CDR3 is TGTGCCAGTCCCTCCGGGGTCTACGAGCAGTACGTC. This sequence joins TRBV19 and TRBJ2-7, with D possibly matching TRBD2 (5 bases). CDR3 size: 12 residues. From germline, CDR1 is LNHDA and CDR2 SQIVND (reference sequence). Trimming pared 8 bases from V and 3 bases from J, leaving 11 bases between.

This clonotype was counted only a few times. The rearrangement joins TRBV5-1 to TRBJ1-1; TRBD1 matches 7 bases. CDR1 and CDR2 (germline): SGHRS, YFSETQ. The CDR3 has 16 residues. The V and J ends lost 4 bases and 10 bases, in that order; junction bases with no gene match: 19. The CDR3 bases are TGCGCCAGCAGCCCCGGGAATTGGGACAGCCTCGGCGGAGCTTTCTTT. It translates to CASSPGNWDSLGGAFF. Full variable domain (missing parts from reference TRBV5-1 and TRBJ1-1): KAGVTQTPRYLIKTRGQQVTLSCSPISGHRSVSWYQQTPGQGLQFLFEYFSETQRNKGNFPGRFSGRQFSNSRSEMNVSTLELGDSALYLCASSPGNWDSLGGAFFGQGTRLTVV.

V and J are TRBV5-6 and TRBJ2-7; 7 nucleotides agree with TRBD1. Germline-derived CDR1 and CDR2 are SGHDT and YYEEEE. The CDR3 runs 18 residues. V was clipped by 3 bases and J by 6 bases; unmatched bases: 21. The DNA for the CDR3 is TGTGCCAGCAGCTCCACTGGAGGACAGGAACGACGATCAGGCGAGCAGTACGTC. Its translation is CASSSTGGQERRSGEQYV.

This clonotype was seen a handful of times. CDR3 bases: TGTGCCACCAGCAGAGATTTGGAGACAGGGGGCTTTCCCCAGCATTTT. Translation gives CATSRDLETGGFPQHF. This chain links TRBV15 with TRBJ1-5; 10 nucleotides agree with TRBD1. The CDR3 has 16 residues. With V trimmed by 0 bases and J by 10 bases, 9 bases remained unmatched. Germline assignment: CDR1 LNHNV and CDR2 YYDKDF (reference sequence).

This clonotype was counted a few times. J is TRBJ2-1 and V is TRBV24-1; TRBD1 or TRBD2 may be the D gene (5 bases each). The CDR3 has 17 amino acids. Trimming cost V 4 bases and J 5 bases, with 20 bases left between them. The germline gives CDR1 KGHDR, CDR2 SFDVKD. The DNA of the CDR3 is TGTGCCACCAGTGACCCCGGGACGGCCGATGCGGACAATGAGCAGTTCTTC. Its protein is CATSDPGTADADNEQFF.

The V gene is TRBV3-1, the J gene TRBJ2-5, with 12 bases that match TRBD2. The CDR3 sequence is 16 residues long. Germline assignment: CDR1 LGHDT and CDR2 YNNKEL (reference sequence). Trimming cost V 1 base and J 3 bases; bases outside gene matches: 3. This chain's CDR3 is CASSQGTSGEKETQYF. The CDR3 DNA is TGTGCCAGCAGCCAAGGGACTAGCGGGGAGAAAGAGACCCAGTACTTC.

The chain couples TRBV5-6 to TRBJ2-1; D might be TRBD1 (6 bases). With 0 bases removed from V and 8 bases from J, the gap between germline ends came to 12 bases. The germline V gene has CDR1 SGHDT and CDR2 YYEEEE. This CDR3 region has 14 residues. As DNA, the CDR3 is TGTGCCAGCAGCTTGGGGCAGGGGTCCGATGAGCAGTTCTTC. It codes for CASSLGQGSDEQFF. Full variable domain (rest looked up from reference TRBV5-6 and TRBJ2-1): DAGVTQSPTHLIKTRGQQVTLRCSPKSGHDTVSWYQQALGQGPQFIFQYYEEEERQRGNFPDRFSGHQFPNYSSELNVNALLLGDSALYLCASSLGQGSDEQFFGPGTRLTVL.

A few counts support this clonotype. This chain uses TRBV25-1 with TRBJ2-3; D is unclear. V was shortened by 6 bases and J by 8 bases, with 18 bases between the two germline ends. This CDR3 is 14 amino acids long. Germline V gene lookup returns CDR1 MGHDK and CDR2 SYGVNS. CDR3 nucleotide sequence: TGTGCCAGCAGCCCCCGGGTTCAAACGGGTACGCAGTATTTT. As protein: CASSPRVQTGTQYF. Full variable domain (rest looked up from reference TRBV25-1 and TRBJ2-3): EADIYQTPRYLVIGTGKKITLECSQTMGHDKMYWYQQDPGMELHLIHYSYGVNSTEKGDLSSESTVSRIRTEHFPLTLESARPSHTSQYLCASSPRVQTGTQYFGPGTRLTVL.

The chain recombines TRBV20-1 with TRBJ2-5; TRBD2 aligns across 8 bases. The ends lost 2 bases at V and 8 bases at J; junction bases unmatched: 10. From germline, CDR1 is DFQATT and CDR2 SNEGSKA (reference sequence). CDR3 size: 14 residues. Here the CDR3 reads CSARSPVAGTTQYF. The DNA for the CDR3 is TGCAGTGCTAGATCTCCGGTAGCGGGGACTACCCAGTACTTC.

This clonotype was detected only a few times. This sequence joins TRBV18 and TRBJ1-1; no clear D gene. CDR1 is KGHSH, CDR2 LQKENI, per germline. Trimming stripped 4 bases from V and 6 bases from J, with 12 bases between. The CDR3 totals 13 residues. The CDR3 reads CASSLGRAAEAFF. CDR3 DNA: TGTGCCAGCTCACTAGGGAGGGCTGCTGAAGCTTTCTTT.

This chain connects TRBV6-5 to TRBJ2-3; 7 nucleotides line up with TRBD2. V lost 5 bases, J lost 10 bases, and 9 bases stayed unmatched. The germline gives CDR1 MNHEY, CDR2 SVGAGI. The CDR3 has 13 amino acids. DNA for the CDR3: TGTGCCAGCAGTCGCGGGGGTCAGTTCGCGCAGTATTTT. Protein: CASSRGGQFAQYF.

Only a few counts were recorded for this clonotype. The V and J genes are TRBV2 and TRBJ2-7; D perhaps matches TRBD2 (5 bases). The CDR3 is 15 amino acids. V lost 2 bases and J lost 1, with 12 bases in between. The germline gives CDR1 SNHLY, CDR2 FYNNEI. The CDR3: CASSEIRRGSYEQYF. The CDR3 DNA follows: TGTGCCAGCAGTGAAATAAGACGCGGGTCCTACGAGCAGTACTTC. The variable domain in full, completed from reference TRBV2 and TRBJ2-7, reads EPEVTQTPSHQVTQMGQEVILRCVPISNHLYFYWYRQILGQKVEFLVSFYNNEISEKSEIFDDQFSVERPDGSNFTLKIRSTKLEDSAMYFCASSEIRRGSYEQYFGPGTRLTVT.

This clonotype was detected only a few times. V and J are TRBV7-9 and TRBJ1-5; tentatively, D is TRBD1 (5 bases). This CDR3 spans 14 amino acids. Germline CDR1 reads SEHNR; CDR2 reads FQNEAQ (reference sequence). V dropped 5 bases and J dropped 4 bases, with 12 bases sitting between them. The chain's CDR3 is CASSLRDQNQPQHF. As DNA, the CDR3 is TGTGCCAGCAGCCTCCGGGACCAAAATCAGCCCCAGCATTTT.